This record concerns one T cell receptor beta chain sequence. Ten or more counts support this clonotype. What this receptor recognizes is not known. The input lacks base qualities; no much larger clone sits a single base away. From cysteine to phenylalanine, the CDR3 is 15 amino acids long. Of the read, only the CDR3 DNA is kept; its 45 bases are in frame from base 1. The germline V gene provides CDR1 SGHTA and CDR2 FQGNSA. V and J are truncated by 5 bases and 6 bases respectively, leaving an intervening sequence of 17 bases. This specimen comes from a study of T cells after yellow fever vaccination (dated by TCRdb to the late 2010s). A note on the overall study: Libraries from fractions with low cell numbers were prepared with the SMART-Seq v4 Ultra Low Input RNA kit. Blood samples were taken at several timepoints before and after primary and secondary immunization, and bulk PBMC replicates and cell subsets were isolated. Two healthy male donors, one aged 18 to 30 and one aged 30 to 39 years, were included in the cohort. Bulk TCR alpha and beta repertoires were sequenced longitudinally to track T-cell clones before and after primary and booster YFV17D yellow fever vaccination.

General findings and caveats noted by the study authors: A small fraction of clonotypes appeared in both the CD4 and CD8 compartments, likely as a result of convergent recombination. Because abundant contaminating clonotypes from the bulk population could be contained in FACS-sorted repertoires, computational filtering was required. After the booster, most clones that had expanded after primary vaccination were detected again (over 95% of CD4 and about 88% of CD8), suggesting broad maintenance of memory. Because only two donors were included in the study, the extent to which the findings can be generalized is limited. The secondary T-cell response was weaker than the primary response but faster, peaking on day 5 instead of day 15.

Reading the label with the study, this specimen's treatment or condition is: live attenuated yellow fever vaccine strain. At each blood-draw timepoint, two biological replicates of bulk PBMCs were obtained. PBMCs were isolated from peripheral blood using a standard Ficoll-Paque protocol. RNA was extracted with TriZol from bulk PBMCs, CD4 and CD8 fractions, and dextramer-positive and dextramer-negative fractions. This sample was sequenced with an Illumina NovaSeq 6000. Synthesis of TCR cDNA relied on 5'RACE template switching, a step that introduced a universal primer site along with unique molecular identifiers. cDNA synthesis was primed from both the TCR alpha and TCR beta constant segments. Libraries were amplified in two PCR steps, with sample barcodes and sequencing adapters added in the second step. Libraries were sequenced on Illumina HiSeq 2500 (2x100 bp) or NovaSeq (2x150 bp). The published analysis was carried out like this. Reads were demultiplexed and collapsed into UMI consensus sequences with MIGEC, and V(D)J alignment was performed with MiXCR. Using edgeR on replicate PBMC samples, clonotypes were called vaccine-responding if FDR was below 0.01 and the log2 fold change was above 5 up to day 15. Bulk clonotypes were assigned CD4 or CD8 identity according to which sequenced CD4 or CD8 repertoire held them at higher abundance. TCRdb trimmed the raw reads at Q25, called clones with MiXCR and kept productive beta chains. A single entry per CDR3 protein holds the most common genes and DNA from its merged rows. TCRdb, not the authors, supplied the V and J calls. Within this sample are 200,000 to 300,000 distinct CDR3 sequences, with approximately 3.8% of them counted one time only. In total, the top ten clones hold 19% of the sample.

The clonotype originates from a man aged 18 to 35 who received the YFV17D yellow fever vaccine. This specimen consisted of PBMCs, obtained 15 days after the yellow fever booster vaccination. The V and J segments used are TRBV7-2 and TRBJ2-1; the D gene is perhaps TRBD2, from 7 matching bases. The CDR3: CASSPRGLSINEQFF. The DNA reads TGTGCCAGCAGCCCCAGGGGACTAAGTATCAATGAGCAGTTCTTC.